These T cell receptor beta chains were read from a single sample in a study of regulatory T cells in long-lasting Graves disease. One entry per CDR3 protein, called by TCRdb with MiXCR from the multiplex PCR reads. Of 400,000 to 500,000 distinct CDR3 sequences in the sample, under 25% are singletons; the top ten hold more than 13%. The sequenced sample was peripheral blood mononuclear cells (PBMCs), obtained when the disease was refractory, from a patient treated with antithyroid drugs. The source of these receptors is a female donor with Graves disease. CDR3s leave out the opening cysteine and the closing phenylalanine or tryptophan. Each record gives: V gene, D gene, J gene, CDR3 protein. D genes are given only for firm matches.

>TRBV30|NA|TRBJ2-7
AWTQRGSLFEQY
>TRBV15|NA|TRBJ1-3
ATSRGPPPENTIY
>TRBV27|TRBD2|TRBJ2-7
ASSLPGGSEQY
>TRBV28|NA|TRBJ2-3
ASTFGYPTDTQY
>TRBV27|NA|TRBJ2-7
ASSLRGDQLAGYEQY
>TRBV19|TRBD2|TRBJ2-7
ASSPKLAAGSYEQY
>TRBV30|TRBD1|TRBJ2-7
AWSLGDRGPYEQY
>TRBV20-1|TRBD1|TRBJ1-2
SANSGGTVNYGYT
>TRBV29-1|TRBD1|TRBJ1-5
SASDRGPGQPQH
>TRBV19|NA|TRBJ1-5
ASGGFNQPQH
>TRBV5-1|NA|TRBJ1-2
ASSLDKPGHYGYT
>TRBV6-5|NA|TRBJ2-5
ASSYSGTGETQY
>TRBV10-3|NA|TRBJ1-3
AISVLGSGNTIY
>TRBV6-1|NA|TRBJ1-4
ASLRGSLVMANEKLF
>TRBV20-1|NA|TRBJ2-5
SAPWAGSPQKTQY
>TRBV5-1|NA|TRBJ2-5
ASSLGIVRAGQETQY
>TRBV19|TRBD1|TRBJ1-6
ASSIDRGNSPLH
>TRBV20-1|TRBD2|TRBJ2-7
SARSGGGYYEQY
>TRBV27|TRBD1|TRBJ1-5
ATATGSQPQH
>TRBV10-3|TRBD2|TRBJ2-2
AIRVRGLAGGGTGELF
>TRBV6-1|NA|TRBJ2-5
ASGSGETQY
>TRBV5-1|NA|TRBJ2-7
ASSLTPAGEQY
>TRBV6-1|NA|TRBJ2-7
ASSPRLGDGEQY
>TRBV6-9|NA|TRBJ2-7
ASSYSDLEPYEQY
>TRBV5-1|TRBD2|TRBJ2-7
ASSRAGTSSEQY
>TRBV4-2|NA|TRBJ1-2
ASSLSREDYT
>TRBV20-1|NA|TRBJ1-5
SAAGGGSSNQPQH
>TRBV11-2|TRBD2|TRBJ2-5
ASSFSSWDLGGRKQETQY
>TRBV3-1|NA|TRBJ2-5
ASSRGGTTSYQETQY
>TRBV10-2|NA|TRBJ1-2
ASKPGPRRDGYT
>TRBV7-9|TRBD2|TRBJ2-1
ASSTTSGSINEQF
>TRBV6-1|NA|TRBJ2-4
ASSERIRGAKNIQY
>TRBV27|NA|TRBJ2-7
ASSLRKGYEQY
>TRBV19|NA|TRBJ2-1
VSSIPFITTYNEQF
>TRBV5-1|NA|TRBJ1-5
ASSLEADQPQH
>TRBV7-9|TRBD1|TRBJ2-5
ASSPGTGSETQY
>TRBV6-1|NA|TRBJ1-2
ASSESAGGYGYT
>TRBV5-1|TRBD2|TRBJ2-2
ASSLIAGDGDTGELF
>TRBV6-1|TRBD1|TRBJ1-2
ASSLTGGFVYGYT
>TRBV11-2|NA|TRBJ2-7
ASTSEWTDYEQY
>TRBV28|TRBD1|TRBJ2-7
ASSATGPTYEQY
>TRBV6-1|TRBD1|TRBJ2-2
ASSDEHGTDFTGELF
>TRBV7-8|NA|TRBJ2-7
ASSLKGETPDEQY
>TRBV6-1|NA|TRBJ2-7
ASHVRARDSYEQY
>TRBV24-1|NA|TRBJ2-2
ATSDLNRRELF
>TRBV12-3/TRBV12-4|TRBD2|TRBJ2-2
ASRSGGTGELF
>TRBV28|TRBD1|TRBJ2-7
ATTGQETYGQY
>TRBV9|TRBD2|TRBJ2-5
ASSGLAGRETQY
>TRBV12-3/TRBV12-4|NA|TRBJ1-4
AIRLGVTNEKLF
>TRBV12-3/TRBV12-4|NA|TRBJ1-1
ASYSRLNTEAF